A single sample is the source of the 21 T cell receptor beta chains below, sequenced in a study of T cell changes during pregnancy in multiple sclerosis. TCRdb's table, derived via immunoSEQ multiplex PCR, lists solely in-frame clones and lacks some. The table records about 39,000 clones, about 94% of them present only once. Here the sequenced sample was CD4+ T cells from peripheral blood mononuclear cells, taken after pregnancy. The receptor source for this set is a female donor with multiple sclerosis, enrolled in a pregnancy study.

V is TRBV11-3 and J is TRBJ2-1; the match to TRBD2 covers 9 bases. Unmatched junction bases numbered 5, after V lost 0 bases and J lost 2 bases. Germline values: CDR1 SGHNT, CDR2 YENEEA. This CDR3 has 17 amino acids. The CDR3 sequence is CASSLEASGVTYNEQFF. CDR3 DNA: TGTGCCAGCAGCTTAGAAGCTAGCGGGGTCACCTACAATGAGCAGTTCTTC.

The rearrangement uses TRBV19 and TRBJ1-1; unclear D gene. Deletions cut 3 bases from V and 5 bases from J, with 10 bases between. This CDR3 region has 13 residues. Per germline, CDR1 LNHDA and CDR2 SQIVND (reference sequence). The CDR3 bases are TGTGCCAGTAGTATGGTCAAGGAGACTGAAGCTTTCTTT. It translates to CASSMVKETEAFF.

This chain uses TRBV2 with TRBJ1-5; the match to TRBD1 covers 7 bases. CDR3 length equals 16 residues. V shed 5 bases, J shed 0 bases, and the junction held 7 bases outside the gene matches. Germline V lookup: CDR1 SNHLY, CDR2 FYNNEI. CDR3 protein: CASSTGTATSNQPQHF. CDR3 sequence (DNA): TGTGCCAGCAGTACCGGGACAGCTACTAGCAATCAGCCCCAGCATTTT. Together with reference TRBV2 and TRBJ1-5, the CDR3 gives the full variable domain: EPEVTQTPSHQVTQMGQEVILRCVPISNHLYFYWYRQILGQKVEFLVSFYNNEISEKSEIFDDQFSVERPDGSNFTLKIRSTKLEDSAMYFCASSTGTATSNQPQHFGDGTRLSIL.

This chain uses TRBV19 with TRBJ1-2; 12 bases are shared with TRBD1. The CDR3 runs 15 residues. The J segment lost 7 bases and the V segment lost 5 bases, leaving 8 bases of the junction unmatched. From germline, CDR1 is LNHDA and CDR2 SQIVND (reference sequence). CDR3 bases: TGTGCCAGTAGTTTTCCGGGACAGGGGGCTTTTGGCTACACCTTC. Translation gives CASSFPGQGAFGYTF.

CDR3 nucleotide sequence: TGTGCCAGCAGCTCGGCCCCGGGAGCCTGGGATGGCTACACCTTC. Amino acids: CASSSAPGAWDGYTF. The V and J genes are TRBV11-2 and TRBJ1-2; D is uncertain. Germline V lookup: CDR1 SGHAT, CDR2 FQNNGV. V gave up 4 bases and J gave up 6 bases, with 18 bases separating them. This CDR3 is 15 amino acids long.

This clone was seen a single time. V gene TRBV29-1 combines with J gene TRBJ2-1; D is unclear. V lost 5 bases to trimming and J lost 4 bases, with 3 bases between them. The CDR3 loop spans 10 amino acids. Looked up from germline, CDR1 is SQVTM and CDR2 is ANQGSEA. The CDR3 nucleotides read TGCAGCGTTCAATACAATGAGCAGTTCTTC. It translates to CSVQYNEQFF.

This clone was detected only once. V and J are TRBV29-1 and TRBJ1-2, with 10 bases matching TRBD1. Trimming at V came to 5 bases and at J to 8 bases, leaving 2 bases not matched to a gene. Germline V gene sequence: CDR1 SQVTM, CDR2 ANQGSEA. The CDR3 loop spans 11 amino acids. The CDR3 is CSVRQGAGYTF. CDR3 in DNA: TGCAGCGTTCGACAGGGGGCCGGCTACACCTTC.

The chain joins TRBV5-1 to TRBJ2-3; 8 positions agree with TRBD2. The trim removed 5 bases at V and 4 bases at J, leaving 9 bases unmatched. CDR1 and CDR2 (germline): SGHRS, YFSETQ. This CDR3 has 15 residues. The CDR3 loop reads CASRPSGTRPDTQYF. The CDR3 coding sequence is TGCGCCAGCAGGCCCTCCGGGACTAGGCCAGATACGCAGTATTTT.

The rearrangement links TRBV2 to TRBJ2-4, with 7 positions matching TRBD1. V trimming: 2 bases; J trimming: 6 bases; junction bases outside the gene matches: 7. Per the germline V gene, CDR1 is SNHLY and CDR2 is FYNNEI. This CDR3 region has 15 residues. CDR3 sequence: CASSERAGGRNIQYF. The CDR3 DNA reads as TGTGCCAGCAGTGAAAGGGCAGGGGGACGAAACATTCAGTACTTC.

The chain carries TRBV29-1 and TRBJ1-3, with D possibly matching TRBD1 (6 bases). The CDR3 runs to 11 residues. Trimming removed 4 bases from V and 8 bases from J, with 9 bases in between. Germline CDR1 SQVTM, CDR2 ANQGSEA. The CDR3 sequence is CSVVRGDTIYF. As DNA, the CDR3 is TGCAGCGTTGTCAGGGGCGACACCATATATTTT. The full variable domain, completed using reference TRBV29-1 and TRBJ1-3, is SAVISQKPSRDICQRGTSLTIQCQVDSQVTMMFWYRQQPGQSLTLIATANQGSEATYESGFVIDKFPISRPNLTFSTLTVSNMSPEDSSIYLCSVVRGDTIYFGEGSWLTVV.

V gene TRBV6-1 combines with J gene TRBJ1-3; D uncertain. Germline V gives CDR1 MNHNS, CDR2 SASEGT. There are 15 residues in the CDR3. The V gene lost 4 bases and the J gene lost 0 bases, with 10 bases spanning the gap. The CDR3 region has the DNA TGTGCCAGCAGTGGGAGGACGGGCTCTGGAAACACCATATATTTT. This codes for CASSGRTGSGNTIYF.

Comments on this clone: Mismatch with germline at one junction end may stem from a read error. This chain links TRBV4-1 with TRBJ2-7, with D hard to call. The CDR3 consists of 14 residues. Per the germline V gene, CDR1 is MGHRA and CDR2 is YSYEKL. The CDR3 DNA reads as TGCGCCAGCAGCGAAGAACTGAGGACCTACGAGCAGTACTTC. Translated, it gives CASSEELRTYEQYF.

V gene TRBV9 combines with J gene TRBJ1-1, with TRBD1 matching over 7 bases. Trimming removed 3 bases from V and 5 bases from J; junction bases left unmatched: 4. This CDR3 is 13 amino acids long. Germline-derived CDR1 and CDR2 are SGDLS and YYNGEE. CDR3 protein: CASSADRVTEAFF. CDR3 sequence (DNA): TGTGCCAGCAGCGCTGACAGGGTAACTGAAGCTTTCTTT.

The chain uses TRBV7-9 and TRBJ2-7, with D possibly TRBD1 on 5 matching bases. Germline CDR1 reads SEHNR; CDR2 reads FQNEAQ (reference sequence). The V end was cut by 5 bases, the J end by 4 bases, with 15 bases between. The CDR3 runs to 14 residues. DNA of the CDR3: TGTGCCAGCAGCGGTTCAGGGATGGGATACGAGCAGTACTTC. Its protein is CASSGSGMGYEQYF.

The genes are TRBV5-5 and TRBJ2-1; TRBD2 is a possible D gene (5 bases). This CDR3 contains 17 residues. The V gene lost 0 bases and the J gene lost 5 bases, with 18 bases spanning the gap. Germline loops: CDR1 SGHKS, CDR2 YYEKEE (reference sequence). This CDR3 reads CASSLGHGKRPDNEQFF. CDR3 coding DNA: TGTGCCAGCAGCTTGGGCCACGGGAAACGGCCGGACAATGAGCAGTTCTTC.

This chain uses TRBV4-1 with TRBJ1-5; 8 bases match TRBD1. V lost 0 bases to trimming and J lost 2 bases; unmatched junction nucleotides: 9. The CDR3 spans 18 residues. Germline V gene data show CDR1 as MGHRA and CDR2 as YSYEKL. The CDR3 sequence: CASSQDGQGAGGNQPQHF. In DNA, the CDR3 is TGCGCCAGCAGCCAAGATGGGCAGGGGGCTGGTGGCAATCAGCCCCAGCATTTT.

The J gene is TRBJ2-1, the V gene TRBV9; D is possibly TRBD1 (5 bases). The CDR3 sequence is 17 residues long. The germline CDR1 and CDR2 sequences are SGDLS and YYNGEE. The V end lost 0 bases, the J end lost 1 base, and 14 bases lay between the germline ends. DNA for the CDR3: TGTGCCAGCAGCGTAGATTTCGTAAGGGGATCCTACAATGAGCAGTTCTTC. Its protein is CASSVDFVRGSYNEQFF.

The rearrangement links TRBV16 to TRBJ1-1; TRBD1 matches 11 bases. The CDR3 is made up of 17 amino acids. Germline CDR1 is KGHSY and CDR2 is FQNENV. With V trimmed by 3 bases and J by 1 base, 7 bases remained unmatched. In DNA form, the CDR3 reads TGTGCCAGCAGCCAGGGACAGGGGGGGTCGAGGAACACTGAAGCTTTCTTT. It encodes CASSQGQGGSRNTEAFF.

This clone was detected only once. The CDR3 loop reads CASAPGLGGEQYF. CDR3 nucleotide sequence: TGTGCCAGCGCCCCGGGACTAGGAGGCGAGCAGTACTTC. The V and J genes are TRBV5-5 and TRBJ2-7; TRBD2 aligns across 8 bases. The CDR3 sequence is 13 residues long. V shed 7 bases and J 6 bases; nucleotides not matched to a gene: 9. Germline V lookup: CDR1 SGHKS, CDR2 YYEKEE (reference sequence).

This sequence joins TRBV5-4 and TRBJ2-3; the match to TRBD1 covers 10 bases. The CDR3 extends over 18 amino acids. Germline CDR1 reads SGHNT; CDR2 reads YYREEE (reference sequence). V lost 3 bases to trimming and J lost 2 bases; unmatched junction nucleotides: 12. CDR3 nucleotide sequence: TGTGCCAGCAGCTGGGGGGCTCGGACAGGGGGGAACACAGATACGCAGTATTTT. It specifies CASSWGARTGGNTDTQYF.

The chain combines TRBV11-2 with TRBJ1-6; 9 bases align to TRBD1. V shed 5 bases, J shed 5 bases, and the junction held 13 bases outside the gene matches. The length of the CDR3 is 18 residues. Germline V gives CDR1 SGHAT, CDR2 FQNNGV. Here the CDR3 reads CASSPDLGQGGNNSPLHF. CDR3 sequence (DNA): TGTGCCAGCAGCCCTGACCTGGGACAGGGAGGAAATAATTCACCCCTCCACTTT.